This T cell receptor (beta chain) was obtained from a study of EBV T-cell therapy then PD-1 blockade in nasopharyngeal carcinoma. Sequenced by immunoSEQ multiplex PCR; TCRdb stores in-frame clones only, minus some. This sample has roughly 14,000 clones; 80% to 85% occur once, and the top ten carry 25% to 40%. Treatment reported: AdE1-LMPpoly-expanded autologous EBV-specific T-cell therapy followed by anti-PD-1 nivolumab. On this clone itself: Its antigen is still unknown.

CDR1 is LGHDT, CDR2 YNNKEL, per germline (reference sequence). The CDR3 consists of 18 residues. V was pared by 3 bases and J by 0 bases, with 18 bases between. This sequence was found in a man aged 35 to 55 with nasopharyngeal carcinoma. The chain is built from TRBV3-1 (or the pseudogene TRBV3-2) and TRBJ1-3; tentatively, D is TRBD1 (5 bases). Sequenced material: CD8+ T cells from blood, taken around day 100 from a patient whose treatment included autologous EBV-specific T cells and nivolumab. The CDR3 here is CASSHTRRDAHSGNTIYF. The CDR3 coding sequence is TGTGCCAGCAGCCACACACGGAGGGACGCACACTCTGGAAACACCATATATTTT.